This TCR beta chain appears in the sequencing data of a study of cytomegalovirus exposure and HLA in healthy donors. The overall study: Genotyping showed roughly 83% of over 350 donors falling in the Caucasian-associated ancestry cluster. Study-wide points: In a later analysis, an Asian-associated ancestry cluster reportedly showed fewer N-insertions than the roughly 700-donor mean. According to the study, 180 or so TCR beta chains were cytomegalovirus-associated.

As for this clone: Its cognate antigen is unknown.

In the PCR, 60 Vbeta and 13 Jbeta primers were used. The repertoire was sequenced with immunoSEQ multiplex PCR; TCRdb's copy has only in-frame clones and lacks some. Of around 140,000 clones in the sample, approximately 78% are singletons; the top ten hold about 1.5%. Losses at the gene ends were 4 bases for V and 8 bases for J; bases not matched to a gene: 8. Germline assignment: CDR1 SGHRS and CDR2 YFSETQ. The CDR3 sequence is 16 residues long. The receptor was isolated from a female donor in good health and CMV-seronegative. Sequences were obtained from PBMCs. This chain uses TRBV5-1 with TRBJ2-4, with 14 bases identical to TRBD2. CDR3 residues: CASSPGTSGRSYIQYF. The CDR3, as DNA: TGCGCCAGCAGCCCTGGGACTAGCGGGAGAAGTTACATTCAGTACTTC. Based on the CDR3 plus reference TRBV5-1 and TRBJ2-4, the full variable domain is KAGVTQTPRYLIKTRGQQVTLSCSPISGHRSVSWYQQTPGQGLQFLFEYFSETQRNKGNFPGRFSGRQFSNSRSEMNVSTLELGDSALYLCASSPGTSGRSYIQYFGAGTRLSVL.